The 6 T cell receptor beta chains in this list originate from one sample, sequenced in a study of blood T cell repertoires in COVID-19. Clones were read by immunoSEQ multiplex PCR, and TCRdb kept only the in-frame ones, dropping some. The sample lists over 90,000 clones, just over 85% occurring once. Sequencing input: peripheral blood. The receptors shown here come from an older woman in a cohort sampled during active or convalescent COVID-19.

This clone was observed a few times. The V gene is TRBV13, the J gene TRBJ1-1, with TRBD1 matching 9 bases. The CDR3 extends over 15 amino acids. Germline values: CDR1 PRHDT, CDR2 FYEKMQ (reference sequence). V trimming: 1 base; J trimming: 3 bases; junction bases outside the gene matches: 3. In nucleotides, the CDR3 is TGTGCCAGCAGCTTAGAGGGACAGGGAGACACTGAAGCTTTCTTT. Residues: CASSLEGQGDTEAFF. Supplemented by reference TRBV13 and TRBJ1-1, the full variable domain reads AAGVIQSPRHLIKEKRETATLKCYPIPRHDTVYWYQQGPGQDPQFLISFYEKMQSDKGSIPDRFSAQQFSDYHSELNMSSLELGDSALYFCASSLEGQGDTEAFFGQGTRLTVV.

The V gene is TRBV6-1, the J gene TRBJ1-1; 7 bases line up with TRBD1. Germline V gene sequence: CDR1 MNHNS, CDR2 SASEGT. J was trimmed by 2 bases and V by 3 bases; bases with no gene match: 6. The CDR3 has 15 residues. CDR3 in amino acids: CASSEGTARNTEAFF. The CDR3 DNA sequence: TGTGCCAGCAGTGAGGGGACAGCAAGAAACACTGAAGCTTTCTTT.

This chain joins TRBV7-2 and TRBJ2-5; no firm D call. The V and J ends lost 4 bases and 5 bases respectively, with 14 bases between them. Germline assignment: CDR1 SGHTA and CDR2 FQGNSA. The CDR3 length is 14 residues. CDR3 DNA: TGTGCCAGCAGCTCTAGAGCCTCTAGGGAGACCCAGTACTTC. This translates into CASSSRASRETQYF.

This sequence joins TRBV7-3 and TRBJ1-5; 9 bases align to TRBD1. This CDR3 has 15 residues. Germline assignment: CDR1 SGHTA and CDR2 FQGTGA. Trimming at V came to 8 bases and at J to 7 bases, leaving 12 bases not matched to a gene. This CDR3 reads CASVSGTGLRQPQHF. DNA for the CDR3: TGTGCCAGCGTCTCCGGGACAGGGCTCCGACAGCCCCAGCATTTT.

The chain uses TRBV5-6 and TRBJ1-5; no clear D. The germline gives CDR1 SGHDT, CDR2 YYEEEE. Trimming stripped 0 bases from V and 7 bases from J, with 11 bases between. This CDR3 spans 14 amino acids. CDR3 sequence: CASSLAGVGQPQHF. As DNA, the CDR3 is TGTGCCAGCAGCTTGGCCGGGGTAGGGCAGCCCCAGCATTTT.

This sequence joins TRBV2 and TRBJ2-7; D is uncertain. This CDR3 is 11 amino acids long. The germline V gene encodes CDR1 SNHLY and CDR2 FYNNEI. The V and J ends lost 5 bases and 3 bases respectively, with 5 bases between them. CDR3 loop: CASSPNYEQYF. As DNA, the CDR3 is TGTGCCAGCAGTCCCAACTACGAGCAGTACTTC.